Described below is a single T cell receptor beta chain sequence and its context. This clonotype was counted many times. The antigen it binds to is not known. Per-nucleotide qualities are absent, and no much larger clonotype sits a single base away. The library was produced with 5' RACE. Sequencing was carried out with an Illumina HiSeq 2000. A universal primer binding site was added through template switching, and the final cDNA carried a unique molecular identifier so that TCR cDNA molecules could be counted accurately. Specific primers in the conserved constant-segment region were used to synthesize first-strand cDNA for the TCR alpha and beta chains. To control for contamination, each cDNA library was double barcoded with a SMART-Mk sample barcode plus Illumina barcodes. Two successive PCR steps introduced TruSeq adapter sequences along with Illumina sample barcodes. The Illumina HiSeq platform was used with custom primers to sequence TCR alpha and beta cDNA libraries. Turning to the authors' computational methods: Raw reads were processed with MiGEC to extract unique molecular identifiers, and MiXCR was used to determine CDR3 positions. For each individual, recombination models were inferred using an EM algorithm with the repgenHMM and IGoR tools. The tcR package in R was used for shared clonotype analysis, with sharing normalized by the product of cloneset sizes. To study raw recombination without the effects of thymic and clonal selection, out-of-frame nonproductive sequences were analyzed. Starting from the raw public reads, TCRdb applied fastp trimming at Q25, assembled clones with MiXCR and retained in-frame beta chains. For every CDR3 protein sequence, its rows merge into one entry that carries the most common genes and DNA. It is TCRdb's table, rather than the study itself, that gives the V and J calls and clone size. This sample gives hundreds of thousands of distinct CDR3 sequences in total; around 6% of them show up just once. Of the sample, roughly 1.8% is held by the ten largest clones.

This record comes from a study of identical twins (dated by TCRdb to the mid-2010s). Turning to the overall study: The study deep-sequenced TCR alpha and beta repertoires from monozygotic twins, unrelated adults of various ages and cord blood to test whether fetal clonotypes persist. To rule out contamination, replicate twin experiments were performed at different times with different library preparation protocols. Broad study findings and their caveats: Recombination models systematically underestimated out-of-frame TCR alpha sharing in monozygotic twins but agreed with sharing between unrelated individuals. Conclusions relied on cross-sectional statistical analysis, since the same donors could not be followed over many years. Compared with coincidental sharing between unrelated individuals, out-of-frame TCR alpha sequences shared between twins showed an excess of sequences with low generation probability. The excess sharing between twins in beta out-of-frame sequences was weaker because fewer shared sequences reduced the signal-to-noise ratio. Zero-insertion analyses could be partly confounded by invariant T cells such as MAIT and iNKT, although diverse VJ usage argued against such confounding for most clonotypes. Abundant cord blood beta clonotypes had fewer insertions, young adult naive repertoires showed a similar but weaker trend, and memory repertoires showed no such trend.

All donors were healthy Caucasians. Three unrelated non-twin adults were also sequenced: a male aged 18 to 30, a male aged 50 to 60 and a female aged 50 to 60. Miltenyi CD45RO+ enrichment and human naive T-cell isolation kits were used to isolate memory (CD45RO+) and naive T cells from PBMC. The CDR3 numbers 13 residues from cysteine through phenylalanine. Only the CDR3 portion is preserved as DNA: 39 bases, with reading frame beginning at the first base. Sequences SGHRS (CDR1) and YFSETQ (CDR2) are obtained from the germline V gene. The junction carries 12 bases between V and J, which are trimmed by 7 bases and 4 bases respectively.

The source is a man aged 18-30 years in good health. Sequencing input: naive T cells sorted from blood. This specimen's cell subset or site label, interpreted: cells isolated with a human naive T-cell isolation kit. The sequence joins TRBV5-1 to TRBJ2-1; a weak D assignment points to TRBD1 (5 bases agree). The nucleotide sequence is TGCGCCAGCCAAGTCCAGGGATACAATGAGCAGTTCTTC. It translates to CASQVQGYNEQFF.